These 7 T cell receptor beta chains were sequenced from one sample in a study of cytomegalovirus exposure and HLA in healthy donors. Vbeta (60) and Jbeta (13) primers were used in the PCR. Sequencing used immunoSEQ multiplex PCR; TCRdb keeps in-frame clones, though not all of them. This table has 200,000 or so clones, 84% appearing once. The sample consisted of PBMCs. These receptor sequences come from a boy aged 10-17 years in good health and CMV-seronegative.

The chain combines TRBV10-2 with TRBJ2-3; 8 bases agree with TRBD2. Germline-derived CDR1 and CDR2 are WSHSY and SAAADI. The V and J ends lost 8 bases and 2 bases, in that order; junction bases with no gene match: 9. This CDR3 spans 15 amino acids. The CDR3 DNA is TGCGCCAGCCGGGAGGGGCGCGGTTACACAGATACGCAGTATTTT. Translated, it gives CASREGRGYTDTQYF.

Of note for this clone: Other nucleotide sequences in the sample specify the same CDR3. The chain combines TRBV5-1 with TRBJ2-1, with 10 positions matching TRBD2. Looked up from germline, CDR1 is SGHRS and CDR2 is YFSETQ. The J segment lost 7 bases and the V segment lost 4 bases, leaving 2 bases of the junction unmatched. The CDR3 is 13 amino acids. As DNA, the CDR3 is TGCGCCAGCAGCCTAGCGGGAGTTAATGAGCAGTTCTTC. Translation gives CASSLAGVNEQFF. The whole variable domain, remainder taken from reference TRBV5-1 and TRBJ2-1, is KAGVTQTPRYLIKTRGQQVTLSCSPISGHRSVSWYQQTPGQGLQFLFEYFSETQRNKGNFPGRFSGRQFSNSRSEMNVSTLELGDSALYLCASSLAGVNEQFFGPGTRLTVL.

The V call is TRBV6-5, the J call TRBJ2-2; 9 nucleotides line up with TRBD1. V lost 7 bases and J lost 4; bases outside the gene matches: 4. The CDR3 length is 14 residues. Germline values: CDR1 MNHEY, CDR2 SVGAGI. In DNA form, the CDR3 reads TGTGCCAGCAAAGGGACAGGGTCCACCGGGGAGCTGTTTTTT. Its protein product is CASKGTGSTGELFF.

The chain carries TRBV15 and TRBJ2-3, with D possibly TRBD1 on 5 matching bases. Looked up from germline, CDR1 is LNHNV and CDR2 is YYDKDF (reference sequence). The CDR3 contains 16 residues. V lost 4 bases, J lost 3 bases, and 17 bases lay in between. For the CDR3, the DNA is TGTGCCACCAGCACCCAGGGTACGGGTTGGACAGATACGCAGTATTTT. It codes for CATSTQGTGWTDTQYF. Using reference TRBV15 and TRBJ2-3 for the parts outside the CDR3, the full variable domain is DAMVIQNPRYQVTQFGKPVTLSCSQTLNHNVMYWYQQKSSQAPKLLFHYYDKDFNNEADTPDNFQSRRPNTSFCFLDIRSPGLGDTAMYLCATSTQGTGWTDTQYFGPGTRLTVL.

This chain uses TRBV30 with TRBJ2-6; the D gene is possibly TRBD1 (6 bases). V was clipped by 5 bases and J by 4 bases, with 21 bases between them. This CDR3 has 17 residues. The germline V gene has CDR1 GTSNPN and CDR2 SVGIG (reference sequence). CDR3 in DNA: TGTGCCTGGCTAGGGGGTGGGATTTTCGGGGGGGCCAACGTCCTGACTTTC. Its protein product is CAWLGGGIFGGANVLTF.

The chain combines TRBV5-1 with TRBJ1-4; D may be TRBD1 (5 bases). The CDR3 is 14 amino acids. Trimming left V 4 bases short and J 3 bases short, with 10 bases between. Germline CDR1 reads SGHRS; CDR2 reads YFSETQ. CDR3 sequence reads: CASSRTGANEKLFF. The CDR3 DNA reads TGCGCCAGCAGCCGGACGGGGGCTAATGAAAAACTGTTTTTT.

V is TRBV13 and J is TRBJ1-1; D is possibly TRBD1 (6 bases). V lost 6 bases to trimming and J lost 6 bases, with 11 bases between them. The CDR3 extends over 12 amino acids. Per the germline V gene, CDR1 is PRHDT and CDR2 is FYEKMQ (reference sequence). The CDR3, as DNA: TGTGCCAGCAGGGGCGGGGGCGCTGAAGCTTTCTTT. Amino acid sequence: CASRGGGAEAFF. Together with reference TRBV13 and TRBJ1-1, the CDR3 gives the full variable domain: AAGVIQSPRHLIKEKRETATLKCYPIPRHDTVYWYQQGPGQDPQFLISFYEKMQSDKGSIPDRFSAQQFSDYHSELNMSSLELGDSALYFCASRGGGAEAFFGQGTRLTVV.